One and the same sample provided the 32 T cell receptor beta chains below, sequenced in a study of circulating and synovial CD4+ cells in juvenile arthritis. Assay used: immunoSEQ multiplex PCR; TCRdb lists only in-frame clones, some missing. The data show about 1,500 clones, 90% to 97% seen once. Sequenced: CD4+ T cells from synovial fluid. These receptors were obtained from a human donor with juvenile idiopathic arthritis.

This chain connects TRBV7-2 to TRBJ2-7; D call uncertain. CDR1 is SGHTA and CDR2 is FQGNSA in the germline V gene. The CDR3 is 11 residues long. Trimming cost V 4 bases and J 3 bases, with 4 bases left between them. DNA for the CDR3: TGTGCCAGCAGCTCCTTCTACGAGCAGTACTTC. Translation gives CASSSFYEQYF.

The J gene is TRBJ1-1, the V gene TRBV7-2; D unclear. This CDR3 is built from 13 residues. V shed 2 bases and J shed 1 base, with 5 bases lying between them. Germline values: CDR1 SGHTA, CDR2 FQGNSA. DNA of the CDR3: TGTGCCAGCAGCTTACTACGGAACACTGAAGCTTTCTTT. It encodes CASSLLRNTEAFF.

This rearrangement joins TRBV19 to TRBJ1-1; D ambiguous. Germline assignment: CDR1 LNHDA and CDR2 SQIVND (reference sequence). The V end was cut by 9 bases, the J end by 4 bases, with 18 bases between. The CDR3 consists of 14 residues. This CDR3 reads CASLGGVIGTEAFF. CDR3 DNA: TGTGCCAGCTTGGGAGGAGTGATCGGCACTGAAGCTTTCTTT.

The chain combines TRBV28 with TRBJ1-1; D gene uncertain. Per the germline V gene, CDR1 is MDHEN and CDR2 is SYDVKM. The CDR3 has 13 amino acids. V lost 6 bases, J lost 11 bases, and 19 bases lay in between. DNA for the CDR3: TGTGCCAGCAGGCAAACGGGAGGTCTGGGGGCTTTCTTT. The encoded protein is CASRQTGGLGAFF.

Remarks on this clone: This same CDR3 is encoded by further DNA sequences in the sample. The CDR3: CASSLQGPNEQYF. The DNA of the CDR3 is TGTGCCAGTAGCCTACAGGGCCCCAACGAGCAGTACTTC. V and J are TRBV19 and TRBJ2-7; D is possibly TRBD1 (6 bases). V dropped 6 bases and J dropped 5 bases, with 14 bases sitting between them. CDR1 LNHDA and CDR2 SQIVND come from the germline V gene (reference sequence). This CDR3 region has 13 residues. Complete variable domain (other parts from reference TRBV19 and TRBJ2-7): DGGITQSPKYLFRKEGQNVTLSCEQNLNHDAMYWYRQDPGQGLRLIYYSQIVNDFQKGDIAEGYSVSREKKESFPLTVTSAQKNPTAFYLCASSLQGPNEQYFGPGTRLTVT.

This sequence joins TRBV29-1 and TRBJ2-6, with 8 bases lining up with TRBD1. The CDR3 totals 16 residues. J gave up 2 bases and V 6 bases, and 9 bases lay outside the gene matches. Germline assignment: CDR1 SQVTM and CDR2 ANQGSEA. CDR3 sequence (DNA): TGCAGCGTGAACGGACAGGGCATGCCTGGGGCCAACGTCCTGACTTTC. It is translated as CSVNGQGMPGANVLTF. Full variable domain (outside the CDR3, taken from reference TRBV29-1 and TRBJ2-6): SAVISQKPSRDICQRGTSLTIQCQVDSQVTMMFWYRQQPGQSLTLIATANQGSEATYESGFVIDKFPISRPNLTFSTLTVSNMSPEDSSIYLCSVNGQGMPGANVLTFGAGSRLTVL.

V gene TRBV6-1 combines with J gene TRBJ2-7, with TRBD1 identical over 8 bases. Germline V gene sequence: CDR1 MNHNS, CDR2 SASEGT. V was clipped by 9 bases and J by 4 bases; unmatched bases: 2. CDR3 length: 11 residues. CDR3 protein: CASRQGYEQYF. CDR3 DNA: TGTGCCAGTCGACAGGGGTACGAGCAGTACTTC.

The genes are TRBV28 and TRBJ1-5; D is uncertain. Germline V gene data show CDR1 as MDHEN and CDR2 as SYDVKM. Trimming shortened V by 6 bases and J by 2 bases, and 14 bases separated the two germline ends. The CDR3 is 15 residues long. The CDR3 DNA reads as TGTGCCAGCAGCCAGATCCGAGCGGGCAATCAGCCCCAGCATTTT. It is translated as CASSQIRAGNQPQHF. The entire variable domain, with the rest obtained from reference TRBV28 and TRBJ1-5, is as follows: DVKVTQSSRYLVKRTGEKVFLECVQDMDHENMFWYRQDPGLGLRLIYFSYDVKMKEKGDIPEGYSVSREKKERFSLILESASTNQTSMYLCASSQIRAGNQPQHFGDGTRLSIL.

CDR3 region: CASMGGSRSVSYNEQFF. The CDR3 region has the DNA TGTGCCAGTATGGGCGGGAGTCGGAGCGTGTCCTACAATGAGCAGTTCTTC. This chain connects TRBV19 to TRBJ2-1; 7 positions agree with TRBD2. V trimming: 7 bases; J trimming: 1 base; junction bases outside the gene matches: 13. Germline V gene sequence: CDR1 LNHDA, CDR2 SQIVND (reference sequence). The CDR3 is 17 amino acids.

V and J are TRBV19 and TRBJ2-2, with D tentatively TRBD1 (5 bases). The V gene lost 1 base and the J gene lost 3 bases, with 6 bases spanning the gap. The CDR3 covers 14 residues. The germline gives CDR1 LNHDA, CDR2 SQIVND (reference sequence). CDR3 in DNA: TGTGCCAGTAGTATAGTAGGGGACACCGGGGAGCTGTTTTTT. Translated, it gives CASSIVGDTGELFF.

The chain carries TRBV6-6 and TRBJ2-1; tentative D call: TRBD1 (5 bases). The CDR3 length is 14 residues. Trimming cost V 6 bases and J 2 bases, with 11 bases left between them. Germline loops: CDR1 MNHNY, CDR2 SVGAGI (reference sequence). CDR3 region: CASRGPMTYNEQFF. The CDR3 bases are TGTGCCAGCAGGGGGCCGATGACCTACAATGAGCAGTTCTTC.

This sequence joins TRBV30 and TRBJ2-1, with 13 bases fitting TRBD2. Germline V gene sequence: CDR1 GTSNPN, CDR2 SVGIG (reference sequence). The V gene end was trimmed by 0 bases and the J gene end by 4 bases; junction bases not matched to a gene: 3. CDR3 length: 16 amino acids. CDR3 DNA: TGTGCCTGGAGTGTTAGGACTAGCGGGAGATACAATGAGCAGTTCTTC. It is translated as CAWSVRTSGRYNEQFF.

The chain is built from TRBV9 and TRBJ1-6; maybe TRBD1 (6 bases). CDR3 length: 15 residues. The germline V gene encodes CDR1 SGDLS and CDR2 YYNGEE. The ends were cut back, 0 bases at V and 11 bases at J, with 15 bases in the middle. CDR3 loop: CASSVEDRPSTPLHF. DNA for the CDR3: TGTGCCAGCAGCGTAGAAGACAGGCCGTCGACACCCCTCCACTTT. Full variable domain (missing parts from reference TRBV9 and TRBJ1-6): DSGVTQTPKHLITATGQRVTLRCSPRSGDLSVYWYQQSLDQGLQFLIQYYNGEERAKGNILERFSAQQFPDLHSELNLSSLELGDSALYFCASSVEDRPSTPLHFGNGTRLTVT.

The CDR3 coding sequence is TGCAGCGCTGTACAGGGGAGCTCCTACGAGCAGTACTTC. Its translation is CSAVQGSSYEQYF. V is TRBV29-1 and J is TRBJ2-7, with TRBD1 matching over 7 bases. The CDR3 is made up of 13 amino acids. V was clipped by 7 bases and J by 0 bases; unmatched bases: 6. The V gene's germline CDR1 is SQVTM and CDR2 ANQGSEA.

The rearrangement joins TRBV5-1 to TRBJ2-7; 11 bases match TRBD2. The germline gives CDR1 SGHRS, CDR2 YFSETQ. V lost 4 bases to trimming and J lost 0 bases; unmatched junction nucleotides: 6. The CDR3 is made up of 16 amino acids. In DNA, the CDR3 is TGCGCCAGCAGCACGGGACTAGCGGTCAGCTCCTACGAGCAGTACTTC. Translation gives CASSTGLAVSSYEQYF.

The CDR3 spells CASSLAGETSGRYEQYF. The CDR3 coding sequence is TGTGCCAGCAGCTTGGCCGGGGAGACTAGCGGGAGGTACGAGCAGTACTTC. The rearrangement links TRBV5-5 to TRBJ2-7, with 13 bases matching TRBD2. Trimming removed 0 bases from V and 4 bases from J; junction bases left unmatched: 7. There are 17 residues in the CDR3. In germline, CDR1 is SGHKS, CDR2 YYEKEE (reference sequence).

The chain carries TRBV28 and TRBJ1-5; 8 nucleotides match TRBD1. In germline, CDR1 is MDHEN, CDR2 SYDVKM. The CDR3 has 15 amino acids. Trimming at V came to 7 bases and at J to 6 bases, leaving 11 bases not matched to a gene. CDR3 residues: CASNIGQGGSQPQHF. As DNA, the CDR3 is TGTGCCAGCAACATCGGACAGGGCGGGAGTCAGCCCCAGCATTTT.

The rearrangement links TRBV9 to TRBJ2-2; 7 positions agree with TRBD2. This CDR3 spans 15 amino acids. CDR1 and CDR2 from the germline V gene are SGDLS and YYNGEE. Losses at the gene ends were 0 bases for V and 3 bases for J; bases not matched to a gene: 2. In DNA form, the CDR3 reads TGTGCCAGCAGCGTAGATGCGGGAGACACCGGGGAGCTGTTTTTT. This codes for CASSVDAGDTGELFF.

The rearrangement links TRBV19 to TRBJ2-1; D might be TRBD1 (6 bases). This CDR3 spans 13 amino acids. V lost 6 bases to trimming and J lost 9 bases, with 15 bases between them. Germline CDR1 reads LNHDA; CDR2 reads SQIVND (reference sequence). This CDR3 reads CASSRGQFGEQFF. The CDR3 nucleotides read TGTGCCAGTAGCCGCGGACAGTTCGGTGAGCAGTTCTTC.

A remark on this clone: One end of the junction is discordant with germline, which a read error may explain. In the same sample, other DNA sequences code for this CDR3. The J gene is TRBJ1-4, the V gene TRBV25-1; TRBD1 might be the D (5 bases). The CDR3 contains 15 residues. CDR1 is MGHDK, CDR2 SYGVNS, per germline. DNA of the CDR3: TGCGCCAGCAGGCCCCCGGGACTGACTAATGAAAAACTGTTTTTT. It is translated as CASRPPGLTNEKLFF. Full variable domain (missing parts from reference TRBV25-1 and TRBJ1-4): EADIYQTPRYLVIGTGKKITLECSQTMGHDKMYWYQQDPGMELHLIHYSYGVNSTEKGDLSSESTVSRIRTEHFPLTLESARPSHTSQYLCASRPPGLTNEKLFFGSGTQLSVL.

V and J are TRBV5-8 and TRBJ2-7; D is unclear. Trimming left V 5 bases short and J 0 bases short, with 15 bases between. Per the germline V gene, CDR1 is SGHTS and CDR2 is YDEGEE. The CDR3 covers 15 residues. DNA of the CDR3: TGTGCCAGCAGTCCCCGAGGTATGAGCTCCTACGAGCAGTACTTC. Amino acids: CASSPRGMSSYEQYF.

The chain has TRBV5-1 and TRBJ2-3, with TRBD2 matching over 10 bases. The J segment lost 6 bases and the V segment lost 5 bases, leaving 6 bases of the junction unmatched. There are 14 residues in the CDR3. CDR1 and CDR2 (germline): SGHRS, YFSETQ. CDR3 DNA sequence: TGCGCCAGCAGGCCTAGCGGGAGCTACGATACGCAGTATTTT. This gives the protein CASRPSGSYDTQYF.

This clone was detected only once. This rearrangement joins TRBV6-4 to TRBJ2-1; maybe TRBD1 (5 bases). Trimming left V 2 bases short and J 4 bases short, with 6 bases between. Germline CDR1 reads MRHNA; CDR2 reads SNTAGT. The CDR3 covers 13 residues. The CDR3 sequence is CASSDQGYNEQFF. In DNA, the CDR3 is TGTGCCAGCAGTGACCAGGGTTACAATGAGCAGTTCTTC.

The gene calls are TRBV15 and TRBJ2-7; TRBD2 matches 11 bases. V lost 0 bases, J lost 6 bases, and 10 bases stayed unmatched. The germline CDR1 and CDR2 sequences are LNHNV and YYDKDF (reference sequence). CDR3 length: 17 amino acids. The CDR3 sequence: CATSRDRRLAGTVEQYF. DNA for the CDR3: TGTGCCACCAGCAGAGATCGGAGACTAGCGGGAACGGTCGAGCAGTACTTC.

The J gene is TRBJ2-5, the V gene TRBV11-2; 7 positions agree with TRBD2. V shed 5 bases, J shed 2 bases, and the junction held 5 bases outside the gene matches. From germline, CDR1 is SGHAT and CDR2 FQNNGV. The CDR3 totals 14 residues. The CDR3 DNA sequence: TGTGCCAGCAGCCGGACTAGATGGCAAGAGACCCAGTACTTC. Its protein is CASSRTRWQETQYF.

The chain is built from TRBV7-9 and TRBJ1-2, with TRBD1 matching over 7 bases. Germline V CDR1 and CDR2: SEHNR, FQNEAQ (reference sequence). J lost 5 bases, V lost 3 bases, and 3 bases had no gene match. The CDR3 is made up of 13 amino acids. Here the CDR3 reads CASSFDRVYGYTF. Here the CDR3 DNA reads TGTGCCAGCAGCTTTGACAGGGTTTATGGCTACACCTTC.

The chain employs TRBV19 and TRBJ2-7; 8 nucleotides align to TRBD1. The CDR3 is 14 amino acids. From germline, CDR1 is LNHDA and CDR2 SQIVND (reference sequence). Trimming at V came to 8 bases and at J to 7 bases, leaving 13 bases not matched to a gene. The CDR3 here is CASGGQAGLGEQYF. The CDR3 nucleotides are TGTGCCAGTGGGGGACAGGCGGGGCTCGGGGAGCAGTACTTC.

This chain links TRBV4-1 with TRBJ2-1; 7 bases align to TRBD2. The CDR3 length is 17 residues. Germline V gives CDR1 MGHRA, CDR2 YSYEKL. V lost 4 bases, J lost 3 bases, and 12 bases stayed unmatched. This CDR3 reads CASSREEAGDIYNEQFF. Here the CDR3 DNA reads TGCGCCAGCAGCCGAGAGGAGGCGGGAGACATCTACAATGAGCAGTTCTTC.

This chain links TRBV28 with TRBJ1-1; 10 nucleotides agree with TRBD1. Germline CDR1 and CDR2: MDHEN and SYDVKM. The CDR3 covers 15 residues. V shed 3 bases and J 2 bases; nucleotides not matched to a gene: 3. CDR3 sequence reads: CASSFQTGGNTEAFF. The DNA for the CDR3 is TGTGCCAGCAGTTTCCAGACAGGGGGCAACACTGAAGCTTTCTTT.

The J gene is TRBJ2-7, the V gene TRBV10-3, with TRBD1 identical over 7 bases. Germline V gene sequence: CDR1 ENHRY, CDR2 SYGVKD. With 4 bases clipped from V and 4 bases from J, the junction kept 4 bases outside the gene matches. The CDR3 spans 13 residues. CDR3 region: CAISGTGTYEQYF. CDR3 DNA: TGTGCCATCAGTGGGACAGGAACTTACGAGCAGTACTTC.

The V gene is TRBV11-2, the J gene TRBJ2-1; no firm D call. The CDR3 runs 13 residues. Per the germline V gene, CDR1 is SGHAT and CDR2 is FQNNGV. Trimming removed 2 bases at V and 8 bases at J, with 10 bases between. CDR3 nucleotide sequence: TGTGCCAGCAGCTTATGGGTGGGCCATGAGCAGTTCTTC. Translated, it gives CASSLWVGHEQFF.

The V gene is TRBV30, the J gene TRBJ2-7, with TRBD1 as a possible D gene (6 bases). The germline V gene has CDR1 GTSNPN and CDR2 SVGIG (reference sequence). CDR3 length equals 12 residues. With 4 bases removed from V and 3 bases from J, the gap between germline ends came to 10 bases. The CDR3 DNA is TGTGCCTGGACATTGACAGGCTACGAGCAGTACTTC. Its protein product is CAWTLTGYEQYF. The whole variable domain, remainder taken from reference TRBV30 and TRBJ2-7, is SQTIHQWPATLVQPVGSPLSLECTVEGTSNPNLYWYRQAAGRGLQLLFYSVGIGQISSEVPQNLSASRPQDRQFILSSKKLLLSDSGFYLCAWTLTGYEQYFGPGTRLTVT.